Shown below are 17 T cell receptor beta chains from a single sample sequenced in a study of T cells in Graves' hyperthyroidism and ophthalmopathy (dated by TCRdb to about 2019). Libraries were constructed by multiplex PCR. Instrument used: Illumina HiSeq 2000. The TCR beta CDR3 regions were amplified from RNA transcripts. A first-round RT-PCR of the TCR CDR3 used the HTBI primer set with the Qiagen OneStep RT-PCR kit. TCRdb handled the public reads itself, with Q25 trimming in fastp and clone calling in MiXCR, and kept productive beta chains. Every entry covers one CDR3 protein and lists the most common genes and DNA from its rows. A total of hundreds of thousands of distinct CDR3 sequences appear in this sample, 38% of them only once. The top ten hold 8% to 9% of the sample. The sample comprised blood. Source of these receptors: a man between 18 and 29 years old with Graves' hyperthyroidism.

V gene TRBV29-1 combines with J gene TRBJ2-7; D is unresolved. From germline, CDR1 is SQVTM and CDR2 ANQGSEA. V was clipped by 0 bases and J by 2 bases, with 5 bases between them. This CDR3 comprises 12 residues. CDR3 bases: TGCAGCGTTGAAGATGGGGCCTACGAGCAGTACTTC. Its translation: CSVEDGAYEQYF.

This chain connects TRBV29-1 to TRBJ1-2; 8 bases line up with TRBD1. J gave up 4 bases and V 5 bases, and 6 bases lay outside the gene matches. The germline V gene encodes CDR1 SQVTM and CDR2 ANQGSEA. This CDR3 has 13 amino acids. The CDR3 bases are TGCAGCGTTATGACAGGGGACAGCTATGGCTACACCTTC. Translating it yields CSVMTGDSYGYTF.

This clonotype was seen ten or more times. V is TRBV7-9 and J is TRBJ1-6; the D is unclear. Trimming removed 1 base from V and 10 bases from J, with 11 bases in between. The germline CDR1 and CDR2 sequences are SEHNR and FQNEAQ (reference sequence). The CDR3 runs to 14 residues. CDR3 nucleotide sequence: TGTGCCAGCAGCTTAGAAGCGAGATCGTCACCCCTCCACTTT. Protein product: CASSLEARSSPLHF.

This clonotype has a handful of counts. The chain employs TRBV20-1 and TRBJ1-2; tentatively, D is TRBD1 (5 bases). The CDR3 is made up of 15 amino acids. The V end was cut by 0 bases, the J end by 5 bases, with 16 bases between. Germline V gives CDR1 DFQATT, CDR2 SNEGSKA (reference sequence). CDR3 sequence reads: CSARDWSGGAYGYTF. The CDR3 nucleotides read TGCAGTGCTAGAGATTGGAGTGGAGGGGCTTATGGCTACACCTTC.

The chain is built from TRBV29-1 and TRBJ2-2, with a weak D call TRBD2 (5 bases). The germline V gene has CDR1 SQVTM and CDR2 ANQGSEA. This CDR3 region has 13 residues. Trimming stripped 7 bases from V and 3 bases from J, with 12 bases between. CDR3 sequence: CSASDWDTGELFF. DNA of the CDR3: TGCAGCGCCTCGGACTGGGACACCGGGGAGCTGTTTTTT.

About this clonotype itself: At one end, the junction sequence differs from germline, possibly due to a read error. V usage is TRBV4-1 and J usage is TRBJ2-5; maybe TRBD1 (6 bases). Germline CDR1 and CDR2: MGHRA and YSYEKL. The CDR3 extends over 15 amino acids. Here the CDR3 DNA reads TGCGCCGGCAGCCAAGAGAAGACGGAGACAGGGACCCAGTACTTC. This sequence encodes CAGSQEKTETGTQYF.

The V call is TRBV13, the J call TRBJ2-2; D unresolved. This CDR3 has 13 residues. V lost 3 bases and J lost 6, with 8 bases in between. Per the germline V gene, CDR1 is PRHDT and CDR2 is FYEKMQ (reference sequence). CDR3 sequence: CASSFAASGELFF. The CDR3 nucleotides are TGTGCCAGCAGCTTCGCCGCATCCGGGGAGCTGTTTTTT.

As to this clonotype: An end of the junction differs from the germline gene, which may be a read error. CDR3 amino acids: CANSSLNVEPGKLFF. CDR3 in DNA: TGTGCCAACAGTTCCCTAAACGTGGAGCCGGGGAAACTGTTTTTT. The chain couples TRBV12-3 or TRBV12-4 to TRBJ1-4; D is uncertain. The CDR3 runs 15 residues.

This clonotype appeared many times. The CDR3 region has the DNA TGTGCCAGCAGCTTATGGCCGAACACTGAAGCTTTCTTT. Protein product: CASSLWPNTEAFF. The genes are TRBV12-3 or TRBV12-4 and TRBJ1-1, with unresolved D. CDR3 length: 13 amino acids. Trimming cost V 6 bases and J 1 base, with 9 bases left between them.

The chain carries TRBV6-6 and TRBJ1-5; no firm D call. The CDR3 extends over 15 amino acids. V dropped 6 bases and J dropped 0 bases, with 12 bases sitting between them. Germline CDR1 reads MNHNY; CDR2 reads SVGAGI (reference sequence). The CDR3 DNA reads as TGTGCCAGCAGGCCCCGGCCGTATAGCAATCAGCCCCAGCATTTT. Its translation: CASRPRPYSNQPQHF.

A word on this clonotype: Relative to the germline gene, one junction end is altered; a read error may explain this. V gene TRBV7-9 combines with J gene TRBJ1-6; TRBD1 aligns across 9 bases. CDR1 SEHNR and CDR2 FQNEAQ come from the germline V gene (reference sequence). The CDR3 has 16 residues. CDR3 nucleotide sequence: TGCGCCAGCAGCTTAGCGGACAGGGGAGGATATTCACCCCTCCACTTT. Amino acid sequence: CASSLADRGGYSPLHF.

This clonotype has at least ten counts. The rearrangement links TRBV7-3 to TRBJ2-7, with D possibly TRBD1 on 5 matching bases. The CDR3 runs to 12 residues. V shed 6 bases and J shed 4 bases, with 10 bases lying between them. Germline V gives CDR1 SGHTA, CDR2 FQGTGA. The CDR3 protein is CASRDRRYEQYF. The CDR3, as DNA: TGTGCCAGCAGAGACAGAAGATACGAGCAGTACTTC.

This clonotype occurred once. This sequence joins TRBV9 and TRBJ1-2; a weak D match, TRBD1 (5 bases). V lost 7 bases to trimming and J lost 10 bases, with 14 bases between them. From germline, CDR1 is SGDLS and CDR2 YYNGEE. The CDR3 has 11 amino acids. CDR3 DNA sequence: TGTGCCAGCCGGCGGGGGAGCGACTACACCTTC. Translated: CASRRGSDYTF. Full variable domain (rest looked up from reference TRBV9 and TRBJ1-2): DSGVTQTPKHLITATGQRVTLRCSPRSGDLSVYWYQQSLDQGLQFLIQYYNGEERAKGNILERFSAQQFPDLHSELNLSSLELGDSALYFCASRRGSDYTFGSGTRLTVV.

The CDR3 reads CASSLVRTIQPQHF. As DNA, the CDR3 is TGTGCCAGCAGCTTGGTACGGACGATCCAGCCCCAGCATTTT. The chain joins TRBV7-8 to TRBJ1-5; D gene ambiguous. This CDR3 is 14 amino acids long. With 3 bases removed from V and 7 bases from J, the gap between germline ends came to 13 bases. Germline CDR1 SGHVS, CDR2 FQNEAQ.

There are many counts of this clonotype. The rearrangement links TRBV7-9 to TRBJ1-5; no clear D. V lost 5 bases, J lost 0 bases, and 11 bases lay in between. Germline CDR1 reads SEHNR; CDR2 reads FQNEAQ (reference sequence). This CDR3 is 15 amino acids long. The CDR3 region is CASSPGGDSNQPQHF. The CDR3 bases are TGTGCCAGCAGCCCTGGCGGGGATAGCAATCAGCCCCAGCATTTT. Based on the CDR3 plus reference TRBV7-9 and TRBJ1-5, the full variable domain is DTGVSQNPRHKITKRGQNVTFRCDPISEHNRLYWYRQTLGQGPEFLTYFQNEAQLEKSRLLSDRFSAERPKGSFSTLEIQRTEQGDSAMYLCASSPGGDSNQPQHFGDGTRLSIL.

The rearrangement joins TRBV19 to TRBJ1-3; no clear D. The CDR3 runs to 14 residues. Germline V gene sequence: CDR1 LNHDA, CDR2 SQIVND (reference sequence). CDR3 sequence (DNA): TGTGCTAGAGATAGCGGCCGCTCTGGAAACACCATATATTTT. Encoded protein: CARDSGRSGNTIYF.

The chain uses TRBV2 and TRBJ1-6; 8 positions match TRBD1. Per the germline V gene, CDR1 is SNHLY and CDR2 is FYNNEI. The length of the CDR3 is 14 residues. V lost 4 bases and J lost 9; bases outside the gene matches: 5. CDR3 sequence reads: CASSGGTGRSPLHF. CDR3 DNA sequence: TGTGCCAGCAGTGGTGGGACAGGACGTTCACCCCTCCACTTT. Combining the CDR3 with reference TRBV2 and TRBJ1-6 gives the whole variable domain EPEVTQTPSHQVTQMGQEVILRCVPISNHLYFYWYRQILGQKVEFLVSFYNNEISEKSEIFDDQFSVERPDGSNFTLKIRSTKLEDSAMYFCASSGGTGRSPLHFGNGTRLTVT.